Listed here are 7 T cell receptor beta chains from one sample, sequenced in a study of blood T cell repertoires in COVID-19. Here immunoSEQ multiplex PCR was the method, and the copy in TCRdb shows in-frame clones only, minus some. Of roughly 180,000 clones listed, more than 70% are singletons. What was sequenced was PBMCs or T cells enriched from blood (not recorded which). The receptors here all came from a man aged 55 to 69 who had recovered from COVID-19.

J is TRBJ2-1 and V is TRBV27, with 12 nucleotides matching TRBD2. With 5 bases clipped from V and 3 bases from J, the junction kept 5 bases outside the gene matches. This CDR3 region has 16 residues. Germline-derived CDR1 and CDR2 are MNHEY and SMNVEV (reference sequence). CDR3 protein: CASSRTSGAFYNEQFF. The CDR3 DNA sequence: TGTGCCAGCAGTAGGACTAGCGGGGCCTTCTACAATGAGCAGTTCTTC.

The chain carries TRBV19 and TRBJ2-3, with unresolved D. CDR3 length equals 12 residues. Trimming pared 5 bases from V and 1 base from J, leaving 4 bases between. CDR1 and CDR2 (germline): LNHDA, SQIVND (reference sequence). CDR3 sequence reads: CASSAGTDTQYF. In DNA, the CDR3 is TGTGCCAGTAGTGCAGGCACAGATACGCAGTATTTT.

This chain joins TRBV7-8 and TRBJ2-2; 13 nucleotides match TRBD2. This CDR3 spans 15 amino acids. CDR1 is SGHVS and CDR2 is FQNEAQ in the germline V gene. V shed 10 bases, J shed 6 bases, and the junction held 8 bases outside the gene matches. The chain's CDR3 is CATGLAGVSPGELFF. For the CDR3, the DNA is TGTGCCACCGGACTAGCGGGAGTGAGCCCCGGGGAGCTGTTTTTT.

The gene calls are TRBV6-5 and TRBJ1-1; 9 nucleotides match TRBD1. The CDR3 is made up of 15 amino acids. The V gene end was trimmed by 7 bases and the J gene end by 5 bases; junction bases not matched to a gene: 11. CDR1 MNHEY and CDR2 SVGAGI come from the germline V gene. The chain's CDR3 is CASKSRDRGGTEAFF. In nucleotides, the CDR3 is TGTGCCAGCAAGAGTAGAGACAGGGGGGGAACTGAAGCTTTCTTT.

The V and J genes are TRBV10-3 and TRBJ2-1; 12 nucleotides line up with TRBD2. The CDR3 sequence is 15 residues long. Germline V gene lookup returns CDR1 ENHRY and CDR2 SYGVKD. The ends lost 2 bases at V and 5 bases at J; junction bases unmatched: 1. DNA for the CDR3: TGTGCCATCAGTGAGCTAGCGGGAGGGAACAATGAGCAGTTCTTC. Its protein product is CAISELAGGNNEQFF.

The V gene is TRBV5-4, the J gene TRBJ2-7, with D possibly matching TRBD1 (6 bases). This CDR3 comprises 13 residues. Per the germline V gene, CDR1 is SGHNT and CDR2 is YYREEE (reference sequence). The V gene lost 3 bases and the J gene lost 6 bases, with 13 bases spanning the gap. In DNA, the CDR3 is TGTGCCAGCAGCTCGACAGGTTCGGCCGAGCAGTACTTC. Protein: CASSSTGSAEQYF.

This clone showed up many times. The rearrangement links TRBV5-1 to TRBJ2-4, with D perhaps TRBD2 (6 bases). The germline gives CDR1 SGHRS, CDR2 YFSETQ. The CDR3 runs 16 residues. Trimming shortened V by 1 base and J by 3 bases, and 14 bases separated the two germline ends. CDR3 amino acids: CASSLPRTEGKNIQYF. CDR3 nucleotide sequence: TGCGCCAGCAGCTTGCCCCGGACGGAGGGCAAAAACATTCAGTACTTC.